The TCR beta chain under discussion was sequenced for a study of T-cell memory formation after mild COVID-19. The study, taken as a whole, reports: The finding that pre-infection memory included some responding clones suggested that cross-reactive memory joined. Proof of SARS-CoV-2 specificity was absent for the second-wave clones that crested on day 37. CD4+ contracting clones lay mainly in CM and EM, CD8+ ones in EMRA.

CDR3 size: 16 residues. Germline lookup yields CDR1 MNHEY and CDR2 SVGEGT. With 0 bases clipped from V and 0 bases from J, the junction kept 3 bases outside the gene matches. This clonotype has more than one count but fewer than ten. What it binds is not known. TCRdb reprocessed the 5' RACE reads via MiXCR and lists one record per CDR3 protein. Among fewer than 650,000 distinct CDR3 sequences listed, less than 25% were seen once. The rearrangement uses TRBV6-2 or TRBV6-3 and TRBJ2-3, with 7 bases identical to TRBD2. This TCR came from an adult woman who had mild COVID-19 (a few samples of this study predate the infection). Cell type and time point are not known. The sample taken for sequencing was PBMCs or a T cell subset sorted from them (not recorded which). CDR3 residues: CASSYSRRESTDTQYF. The DNA for the CDR3 is TGTGCCAGCAGTTACTCCCGGCGGGAGAGCACAGATACGCAGTATTTT.